Listed here is a single TCR beta chain. These data are taken from a study of cytomegalovirus exposure and HLA in healthy donors. Use of 60 Vbeta and 13 Jbeta primers characterized the PCR. TCRdb's copy holds only in-frame clones and misses some; the assay was immunoSEQ multiplex PCR. Of about 160,000 clones listed, roughly 82% are singletons. There are 14 residues in the CDR3. CDR1 and CDR2 from the germline V gene are SGHTS and YDEGEE. With V trimmed by 3 bases and J by 0 bases, 3 bases remained unmatched. This TCR derives from a man in his fifties in good health and CMV-seropositive. The sequencing sample was made of PBMCs. V and J are TRBV5-8 and TRBJ2-7; 7 bases match TRBD2. CDR3 region: CASSWEGVSYEQYF. The CDR3 region has the DNA TGTGCCAGCAGCTGGGAGGGAGTCTCCTACGAGCAGTACTTC.